These T cell receptor beta chains were read from a single sample in a study of cytomegalovirus exposure and HLA in healthy donors. Measured with immunoSEQ multiplex PCR; TCRdb has only the in-frame clones, and not every one. Here the sample spans some 98,000 clones, about two thirds being singletons. Sequenced material: PBMCs. All receptors derive from a man aged 50-60 years in good health and CMV-seronegative. Both conserved end residues are part of each CDR3. D genes are given only for firm matches. The size entry is marked missing in some rows and otherwise reads once, few, many or a size class.

j_call d_call v_call clone_size cdr3_nt cdr3_aa
TRBJ1-1 NA TRBV2 NA TGTGCCAGCAGCGACCATGGGCTCGGGGAGGCTTTCTTT CASSDHGLGEAFF
TRBJ1-4 NA TRBV7-9 few TGTGCCAGCAGGGAGAGGGATGAAAAACTGTTTTTT CASRERDEKLFF
TRBJ1-1 NA TRBV27 NA TGTGCCAGCCGGAGGGGGAACACTGAAGCTTTCTTT CASRRGNTEAFF
TRBJ1-1 NA TRBV20-1 NA TGCAGTGCTAGCAACGGGACTGAAGCTTTCTTT CSASNGTEAFF
TRBJ1-1 NA TRBV10-2 NA TGCGCCAGCAGTGAGGAGATAACGAACACTGAAGCTTTCTTT CASSEEITNTEAFF
TRBJ2-7 NA TRBV7-9 NA TGTTCCAGCAGCCCGGAAGCGGGACAAAGCCGGGACTCCTCCTACGAGCAGTACTTC CSSSPEAGQSRDSSYEQYF
TRBJ1-2 NA TRBV27 NA TGTGCCAGCAGCGCGGACAGTGTCATCCATCGGGGCTACACCTTC CASSADSVIHRGYTF
TRBJ2-2 NA TRBV11-1 NA TGTGCCAGCAGCTTGCCCAGAGGCCCCACCGGGGAGCTGTTTTTT CASSLPRGPTGELFF
TRBJ1-2 NA TRBV6-6 NA TGTGCCAGCACCACGGACAGTTCTATGAGCTACACCTTC CASTTDSSMSYTF
TRBJ2-7 TRBD1 TRBV27 NA TGTGCCAGCAGTCTTCAACCGGGACAGGGGGAGCAGTACTTC CASSLQPGQGEQYF
TRBJ2-7 TRBD2 TRBV27 NA TGTGCCAGCAGTTTATCTGGGACTAGCGGCTCCTACGAGCAGTACTTC CASSLSGTSGSYEQYF
TRBJ2-1 NA TRBV27 NA TGTGCCACCTTCACCGGGATGTCCTACAATGAGCAGTTCTTC CATFTGMSYNEQFF
TRBJ2-7 TRBD1 TRBV4-1 NA TGCGCCAGCAGCCTGAACCCCCTGACAGGGATCTTACCCTACGAGCAGTACTTC CASSLNPLTGILPYEQYF
TRBJ1-2 TRBD1 TRBV28 NA TGTGCCAGCAGTTTAGCTGGACAGGGTGGTAACTATGGCTACACCTTC CASSLAGQGGNYGYTF
TRBJ2-7 TRBD2 TRBV18 NA TGTGCCAGCTCACCGACCGGGACTACCTACGAGCAGTACTTC CASSPTGTTYEQYF
TRBJ2-7 NA TRBV14 NA TGTGCCAGCAGCTTAGACCCGCCGTGGGACTCCAAACCCTACGAGCAGTACTTC CASSLDPPWDSKPYEQYF
TRBJ1-5 NA TRBV6-5 NA TGTGCCAGCAGTTACGGACAGTTCTCGCCCCAGCATTTT CASSYGQFSPQHF
TRBJ2-4 NA TRBV9 NA TGTGCCAGCAGCGTCCGTGGACAGCTTCAAAACATTCAGTACTTC CASSVRGQLQNIQYF
TRBJ1-6 NA TRBV4-3 NA TGCGCCAGCAGCCGAGAGCCCACAGGTTACTCACCCCTCCACTTT CASSREPTGYSPLHF
TRBJ2-2 NA TRBV2 NA TGTGCCAGCAGTGTACAGGCCGGGAACACCGGGGAGCTGTTTTTT CASSVQAGNTGELFF
TRBJ2-5 NA TRBV7-9 NA TGTGCCAGCAGCTTACCCGAACGGGGGTATCAAGAGACCCAGTACTTC CASSLPERGYQETQYF
TRBJ2-1 TRBD1 TRBV23-1 few TGCGCCAGCAGTCAACGACAGGGGTCGTACAATGAGCAGTTCTTC CASSQRQGSYNEQFF
TRBJ2-7 TRBD2 TRBV7-6 NA TGTGCCAGCAGCTCCGAACCCCCCGGGAGGAACTACGAGCAGTACTTC CASSSEPPGRNYEQYF
TRBJ1-2 NA TRBV19 NA TGTGCCAGTAGTCTAAGGGCAGGAGAGACCGGGGCCTTC CASSLRAGETGAF
TRBJ2-4 NA TRBV11-2 NA TGTGCCAGCAGCTTAACAGCTGCCAAAAACATTCAGTACTTC CASSLTAAKNIQYF
TRBJ2-1 NA TRBV2 NA TGTGCCACGCCCAGTCCGGACTCCCACAATGAGCAGTTCTTC CATPSPDSHNEQFF
TRBJ1-1 NA TRBV6-5 NA TGTGCCAGCAGTTACCTCCCTAGCGGTGGAGCTTTCTTT CASSYLPSGGAFF
TRBJ2-2 NA TRBV5-1 NA TGCGCCAGCAGCTTCCGAGCCGGAGGGCCCTCGCACACCGGGGAGCTGTTTTTT CASSFRAGGPSHTGELFF
TRBJ1-5 NA TRBV2 few TGTGCCAGCAGTGTTTCGGTTAATCAGCCCCAGCATTTT CASSVSVNQPQHF
TRBJ2-4 TRBD2 TRBV2 NA TGTGCCAGCAGTGAAGGAACTAGCGGGGACAAAAACATTCAGTACTTC CASSEGTSGDKNIQYF
TRBJ2-2 NA TRBV13 few TGTGCCAGCAGCTTAGCTGTGGGATGGACAGCTAACACCGGGGAGCTGTTTTTT CASSLAVGWTANTGELFF
TRBJ1-5 NA TRBV7-2 once TGTGCCAGCAGCTTACGGGATTCCAATCAGCCCCAGCATTTT CASSLRDSNQPQHF
TRBJ2-1 TRBD2 TRBV9 NA TGTGCCAGCAGCGTGTTAGCGGGAGGCTCCTACAATGAGCAGTTCTTC CASSVLAGGSYNEQFF
TRBJ2-1 NA TRBV9 NA TGTGCCAGCAGCGCCCTGTCCGGAGGGGTTCACAATGAGCAGTTCTTC CASSALSGGVHNEQFF
TRBJ1-2 TRBD1 TRBV7-9 NA TGTGCCAGCAGCCCCGGACAGGGACGCTATGGCTACACCTTC CASSPGQGRYGYTF
TRBJ2-1 TRBD1 TRBV5-1 NA TGCGCCAGCAGCTTGGTACGGCAGGGGGTAAGATATGAGCAGTTCTTC CASSLVRQGVRYEQFF
TRBJ1-1 NA TRBV7-9 NA TGTGCCAGCAGCCGGCCTTGGGGGGGAACTGAAGCTTTCTTT CASSRPWGGTEAFF
TRBJ1-1 TRBD1 TRBV2 NA TGTGCCAGCAGCGGGACAGAGGCGAACACTGAAGCTTTCTTT CASSGTEANTEAFF
TRBJ2-1 TRBD2 TRBV5-4 NA TGTGCCAGCAGCTTGGGACTAGCGGGGGGTGCACACAATGAGCAGTTCTTC CASSLGLAGGAHNEQFF
TRBJ2-2 NA TRBV5-4 NA TGTGCCAGCAGCTTGGCCGTTTTCCGACCGGGAACCGGGGAGCTGTTTTTT CASSLAVFRPGTGELFF
TRBJ1-1 NA TRBV9 few TGTGCCAGCAGCGTAGTACAGGAGAACACTGAAGCTTTCTTT CASSVVQENTEAFF
TRBJ2-7 TRBD2 TRBV7-6 NA TGTGCCAGCAGCTTTTGGATAGCGGGAGGTTACGAGCAGTACTTC CASSFWIAGGYEQYF
TRBJ1-5 NA TRBV28 NA TGTGCCAGCAGCCTCTCTTTACAGCCCCAGCATTTT CASSLSLQPQHF
TRBJ1-6 NA TRBV19 NA TGTGCCAGTAGTTCCTCGGGAGGAGGCTCCTATAATTCACCCCTCCACTTT CASSSSGGGSYNSPLHF
TRBJ2-7 TRBD1 TRBV6-5 NA TGTGCCAGCAGGGAAACAGGGGCCTCCTACGAGCAGTACTTC CASRETGASYEQYF